This TCR beta chain was recorded in a study of tumor and adjacent non-tumor tissue in lung cancer. On the study more broadly: The cohort had around twelve adenocarcinoma, 2 squamous cell and 1 small cell patients. Each sample yielded 4 million to 4.5 million productive TCRbeta reads on average. Study results and limitations: Normal lung showed higher cumulative top 100 clone frequency than tumor.

CDR3 length equals 14 residues. The ends were cut back, 5 bases at V and 2 bases at J, with 13 bases in the middle. Germline V gene sequence: CDR1 SGHAT, CDR2 FQDESV (reference sequence). This clonotype is judged medium-sized (0.01 to 0.1%). Its matching antigen is unknown. This sample's RNA came from whole unsorted tissue. The normal lung tissue was taken more than 3 cm from the tumor edge. A modified ARM-PCR protocol with three rounds of nested PCR amplified TCRbeta. TCRdb re-called the multiplex PCR reads with MiXCR, one entry per CDR3 protein. The sample shows over 40,000 distinct CDR3 sequences, about 70% of them seen only once.

The clonotype originates from a woman aged 60-75 years with non-small cell lung cancer. What was sequenced was distant non-tumor lung tissue. The rearrangement joins TRBV11-1 to TRBJ2-7, with no clear D. The DNA of the CDR3 is TGTGCCAGCAGCCTAGAGGACGGTACCTACGAGCAGTACTTC. Residues: CASSLEDGTYEQYF.